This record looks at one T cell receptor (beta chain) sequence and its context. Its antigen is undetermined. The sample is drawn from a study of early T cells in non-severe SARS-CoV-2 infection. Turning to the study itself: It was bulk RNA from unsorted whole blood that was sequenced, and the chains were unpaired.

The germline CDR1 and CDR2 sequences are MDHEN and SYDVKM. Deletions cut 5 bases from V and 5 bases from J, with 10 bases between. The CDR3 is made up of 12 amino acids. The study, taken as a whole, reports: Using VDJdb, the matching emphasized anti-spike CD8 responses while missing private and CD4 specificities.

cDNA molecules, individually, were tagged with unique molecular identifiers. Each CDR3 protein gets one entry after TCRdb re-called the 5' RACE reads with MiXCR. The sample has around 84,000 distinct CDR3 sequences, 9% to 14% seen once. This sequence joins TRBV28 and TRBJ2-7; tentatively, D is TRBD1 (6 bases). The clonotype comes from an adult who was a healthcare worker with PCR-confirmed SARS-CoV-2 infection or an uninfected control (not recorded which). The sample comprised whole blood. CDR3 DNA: TGTGCCAGCAGTCCCCACAGGGACGAGCAGTACTTC. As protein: CASSPHRDEQYF.